This T cell receptor beta chain stems from a study of regulatory T cells in long-lasting Graves disease. Time point denoted: newly diagnosed GD, antithyroid drugs for less than 3 months. Scientists built the TCR library using RNA that was extracted from PBMCs. Comment on this clonotype: The antigen remains unidentified.

CDR3 length: 14 amino acids. CDR1 and CDR2 from the germline V gene are MNHNS and SASEGT. Trimming cost V 6 bases and J 5 bases; bases outside gene matches: 9. Sequencing libraries for TCR beta were prepared with iRepertoire HTBI primers and Arm-PCR of CDR3 regions. TCRdb recomputed calls from the multiplex PCR reads with MiXCR, one row per CDR3 protein. The sample consists of under 700,000 distinct CDR3 sequences, 16% of them appearing once. General observations from the study: Sharing of public clonotypes was greater in persistent patients (around 2,500) than in new patients (roughly 880).

The sample was also linked to a second study, of T cells in Graves' hyperthyroidism and ophthalmopathy.

This TCR derives from a woman aged 35 to 60 with Graves disease. The genes are TRBV6-1 and TRBJ1-2; 7 bases fit TRBD1. The source was peripheral blood mononuclear cells (PBMCs), collected at new diagnosis, from a patient treated with antithyroid drugs. CDR3 in amino acids: CASRGSGGEYGYTF. CDR3 sequence (DNA): TGTGCCAGCAGGGGGTCAGGGGGAGAGTATGGCTACACCTTC.